A single sample is the source of the 27 T cell receptor beta chains below, sequenced in a study of cytomegalovirus exposure and HLA in healthy donors. PCR primers comprised 60 Vbeta and 13 Jbeta primers. Using immunoSEQ multiplex PCR, the repertoire was profiled, and TCRdb retains in-frame clones only, with some absent. This sample has about 150,000 clones, with 80% found just once. The material sequenced was PBMCs. These TCRs come from a woman in her thirties or forties in good health and CMV-seronegative.

The V and J genes are TRBV5-4 and TRBJ2-5; D remains unclear. Germline V gene lookup returns CDR1 SGHNT and CDR2 YYREEE (reference sequence). This CDR3 comprises 15 residues. V was cut by 0 bases and J by 4 bases, with 13 bases left in between. CDR3 coding DNA: TGTGCCAGCAGCTTGGACGTGGGCAGCTTAGAGACCCAGTACTTC. Encoded protein: CASSLDVGSLETQYF. The entire variable domain, with the rest obtained from reference TRBV5-4 and TRBJ2-5, is as follows: ETGVTQSPTHLIKTRGQQVTLRCSSQSGHNTVSWYQQALGQGPQFIFQYYREEENGRGNFPPRFSGLQFPNYSSELNVNALELDDSALYLCASSLDVGSLETQYFGPGTRLLVL.

This chain connects TRBV15 to TRBJ1-2, with D hard to call. This CDR3 has 11 residues. The V gene's germline CDR1 is LNHNV and CDR2 YYDKDF (reference sequence). Trimming removed 3 bases from V and 4 bases from J, with 3 bases in between. The CDR3 bases are TGTGCCACCAGCAGCCGCTATGGCTACACCTTC. Translation gives CATSSRYGYTF.

V and J are TRBV5-6 and TRBJ1-4; maybe TRBD1 (6 bases). This CDR3 spans 14 amino acids. Germline V gene lookup returns CDR1 SGHDT and CDR2 YYEEEE. V dropped 3 bases and J dropped 0 bases, with 6 bases sitting between them. CDR3 residues: CASSWTATNEKLFF. CDR3 coding DNA: TGTGCCAGCAGCTGGACAGCAACTAATGAAAAACTGTTTTTT. The full variable domain, with the rest looked up from reference TRBV5-6 and TRBJ1-4, is DAGVTQSPTHLIKTRGQQVTLRCSPKSGHDTVSWYQQALGQGPQFIFQYYEEEERQRGNFPDRFSGHQFPNYSSELNVNALLLGDSALYLCASSWTATNEKLFFGSGTQLSVL.

The rearrangement links TRBV9 to TRBJ2-1; TRBD1 is a possible D gene (5 bases). V shed 0 bases and J shed 5 bases, with 6 bases lying between them. This CDR3 has 13 amino acids. Germline CDR1 SGDLS, CDR2 YYNGEE. For the CDR3, the DNA is TGTGCCAGCAGCGTAGACAGGAACAATGAGCAGTTCTTC. Protein product: CASSVDRNNEQFF.

This chain joins TRBV4-1 and TRBJ2-3; D may be TRBD2 (5 bases). The CDR3 extends over 14 amino acids. Deletions cut 1 base from V and 3 bases from J, with 8 bases between. Germline V gene data show CDR1 as MGHRA and CDR2 as YSYEKL. Written as DNA, the CDR3 is TGCGCCAGCAGCCAAGTGAGGGTTACAGATACGCAGTATTTT. Amino acid sequence: CASSQVRVTDTQYF.

This clone was seen a single time. The chain couples TRBV4-1 to TRBJ2-2; D is undetermined. Trimming removed 1 base from V and 7 bases from J, with 7 bases in between. Germline CDR1 and CDR2: MGHRA and YSYEKL. The CDR3 loop spans 13 amino acids. In nucleotides, the CDR3 is TGCGCCAGCAGCCAAGTCGTGAGCGGGGAGCTGTTTTTT. It is translated as CASSQVVSGELFF.

This clone was counted a few times. This chain connects TRBV4-1 to TRBJ2-7; D is possibly TRBD1 (5 bases). V lost 1 base, J lost 3 bases, and 10 bases lay in between. The CDR3 is made up of 14 amino acids. Germline V gene data show CDR1 as MGHRA and CDR2 as YSYEKL. The CDR3 DNA reads as TGCGCCAGCAGCCAAGGACAGTATTACTACGAGCAGTACTTC. Its translation: CASSQGQYYYEQYF.

The chain has TRBV21-1 and TRBJ2-5; TRBD2 reflects the table's D call only, with no check against the DNA. The J call may be faulty, since TRBJ2-7 better matches the DNA end. TRBV21-1 is termed a pseudogene. The CDR3 is 14 amino acids. CDR3 region: CASSTQTADYEQYF. The CDR3 DNA reads as TGTGCCAGCAGCACCCAGACCGCGGACTACGAGCAGTACTTC.

The DNA for the CDR3 is TGTGCCAGCAGGTTGACGGACAGGGACAATTCACCCCTCCACTTT. Translation gives CASRLTDRDNSPLHF. The chain joins TRBV6-5 to TRBJ1-6, with TRBD1 matching 8 bases. V shed 6 bases and J 7 bases; nucleotides not matched to a gene: 8. Germline CDR1 reads MNHEY; CDR2 reads SVGAGI. The CDR3 is 15 residues long.

The chain is built from TRBV5-5 and TRBJ1-1; D possibly corresponds to TRBD1 (5 bases). CDR3 length: 15 residues. V was clipped by 2 bases and J by 4 bases, with 15 bases between them. The germline gives CDR1 SGHKS, CDR2 YYEKEE (reference sequence). The CDR3 DNA follows: TGTGCCAGCAGCTTCTCTTCAGGGTCTGGCACTGAAGCTTTCTTT. Its protein product is CASSFSSGSGTEAFF.

V and J are TRBV13 and TRBJ1-2; D not certain. CDR1 PRHDT and CDR2 FYEKMQ come from the germline V gene (reference sequence). This CDR3 region has 13 residues. Trimming left V 4 bases short and J 0 bases short, with 6 bases between. The CDR3 loop is CASSSIANYGYTF. CDR3 DNA: TGTGCCAGCAGCTCCATTGCTAACTATGGCTACACCTTC.

V gene TRBV5-1 combines with J gene TRBJ2-1, with TRBD1 matching over 8 bases. The germline gives CDR1 SGHRS, CDR2 YFSETQ. V lost 0 bases, J lost 0 bases, and 5 bases stayed unmatched. CDR3 length equals 17 residues. The CDR3 region is CASSLGGTGGSYNEQFF. In DNA, the CDR3 is TGCGCCAGCAGCTTGGGTGGAACAGGGGGCTCCTACAATGAGCAGTTCTTC.

The V gene is TRBV7-8, the J gene TRBJ2-2, with 12 bases identical to TRBD2. The germline CDR1 and CDR2 sequences are SGHVS and FQNEAQ. The CDR3 has 16 amino acids. V gave up 4 bases and J gave up 5 bases; unmatched junction bases: 5. The CDR3 DNA reads as TGTGCCAGCAGCTCCACCGGGACTAGCGGGACCGGGGAGCTGTTTTTT. Protein product: CASSSTGTSGTGELFF.

This chain uses TRBV5-5 with TRBJ1-5; D call uncertain. The CDR3 runs 14 residues. Germline values: CDR1 SGHKS, CDR2 YYEKEE (reference sequence). Trimming stripped 1 base from V and 7 bases from J, with 12 bases between. The CDR3 sequence: CASSLRTSRQPQHF. The CDR3 region has the DNA TGTGCCAGCAGCTTGCGGACTTCGCGACAGCCCCAGCATTTT.

The V and J genes are TRBV28 and TRBJ2-5; 11 bases map to TRBD1. This CDR3 is built from 16 residues. The V and J ends lost 6 bases and 4 bases, in that order; junction bases with no gene match: 10. From germline, CDR1 is MDHEN and CDR2 SYDVKM. The CDR3 spells CASSSDGTGGRETQYF. The CDR3 DNA reads TGTGCCAGCAGCTCCGACGGGACAGGGGGTCGAGAGACCCAGTACTTC.

The genes are TRBV6-6 and TRBJ2-5, with D possibly being TRBD1 (6 bases). V was trimmed by 2 bases and J by 2 bases, leaving 9 bases between them. The CDR3 sequence is 14 residues long. Germline V lookup: CDR1 MNHNY, CDR2 SVGAGI (reference sequence). The DNA for the CDR3 is TGTGCCAGCAGTTACCCTGGACAGCAAGAGACCCAGTACTTC. Its translation: CASSYPGQQETQYF.

The chain combines TRBV30 with TRBJ2-3; the D gene is possibly TRBD2 (6 bases). The CDR3 spans 12 residues. V lost 3 bases to trimming and J lost 6 bases, with 10 bases between them. Germline loops: CDR1 GTSNPN, CDR2 SVGIG (reference sequence). CDR3 DNA sequence: TGTGCCTGGAGCCCCCGGGGGGATACGCAGTATTTT. Its translation: CAWSPRGDTQYF.

The chain is built from TRBV15 and TRBJ1-4; D is uncertain. The CDR3 spans 15 residues. V was cut by 1 base and J by 0 bases, with 6 bases left in between. Germline-derived CDR1 and CDR2 are LNHNV and YYDKDF (reference sequence). The CDR3 spells CATSRGTATNEKLFF. The CDR3 DNA reads as TGTGCCACCAGCAGAGGGACTGCAACTAATGAAAAACTGTTTTTT.

V usage is TRBV7-2 and J usage is TRBJ1-5; tentative D call: TRBD1 (6 bases). The CDR3 has 14 residues. V was pared by 2 bases and J by 4 bases, with 9 bases between. Germline V CDR1 and CDR2: SGHTA, FQGNSA. CDR3 DNA: TGTGCCAGCAGCTTAACAGGGATGAATCAGCCCCAGCATTTT. This gives the protein CASSLTGMNQPQHF.

The rearrangement uses TRBV7-2 and TRBJ2-1; TRBD2 matches at 8 bases. The CDR3 totals 15 residues. V trimming: 5 bases; J trimming: 8 bases; junction bases outside the gene matches: 11. Looked up from germline, CDR1 is SGHTA and CDR2 is FQGNSA. Here the CDR3 reads CASSPSGGTWDEQFF. CDR3 coding DNA: TGTGCCAGCAGCCCAAGCGGGGGTACCTGGGATGAGCAGTTCTTC.

The CDR3, as DNA: TGTGCCAGCAGCCGGGGGGACGGATACTATGGCTACACCTTC. This gives the protein CASSRGDGYYGYTF. The genes are TRBV7-9 and TRBJ1-2; D may be TRBD1 (5 bases). The ends were cut back, 5 bases at V and 3 bases at J, with 13 bases in the middle. Germline V gene data show CDR1 as SEHNR and CDR2 as FQNEAQ (reference sequence). There are 14 residues in the CDR3. The variable domain in full, with the rest retrieved from reference TRBV7-9 and TRBJ1-2, is DTGVSQNPRHKITKRGQNVTFRCDPISEHNRLYWYRQTLGQGPEFLTYFQNEAQLEKSRLLSDRFSAERPKGSFSTLEIQRTEQGDSAMYLCASSRGDGYYGYTFGSGTRLTVV.

The chain has TRBV28 and TRBJ1-3; no definite D call. CDR3 length: 15 amino acids. Germline V gene lookup returns CDR1 MDHEN and CDR2 SYDVKM. Trimming took off 6 bases at V and 3 bases at J, with 15 bases between the two ends. The CDR3 here is CASSMDWGDGNTIYF. The CDR3, as DNA: TGTGCCAGCAGCATGGACTGGGGAGATGGAAACACCATATATTTT.

The table lists this clone with a count of one. V gene TRBV7-2 combines with J gene TRBJ2-5, with 7 bases identical to TRBD2. V shed 4 bases and J 5 bases; nucleotides not matched to a gene: 7. Per the germline V gene, CDR1 is SGHTA and CDR2 is FQGNSA. This CDR3 has 14 amino acids. This CDR3 reads CASSWGGREETQYF. CDR3 bases: TGTGCCAGCAGCTGGGGGGGTAGGGAGGAGACCCAGTACTTC.

The V and J genes are TRBV7-2 and TRBJ2-3, with D tentatively TRBD1 (6 bases). V was cut by 9 bases and J by 4 bases, with 17 bases left in between. The CDR3 spans 14 residues. Germline CDR1 reads SGHTA; CDR2 reads FQGNSA. The CDR3 nucleotides are TGTGCCAGTAGCCCCGACAAGGGGGCAGATACGCAGTATTTT. It yields the protein CASSPDKGADTQYF.

J is TRBJ1-4 and V is TRBV7-2, with TRBD1 matching 7 bases. CDR3 length: 15 amino acids. The germline CDR1 and CDR2 sequences are SGHTA and FQGNSA. Losses at the gene ends were 4 bases for V and 8 bases for J; bases not matched to a gene: 10. CDR3 loop: CASSSGSAGGEKLFF. CDR3 DNA: TGTGCCAGCAGCTCCGGGTCGGCAGGGGGAGAAAAACTGTTTTTT.

The V gene is TRBV9, the J gene TRBJ2-7; 9 bases line up with TRBD2. J was trimmed by 6 bases and V by 2 bases; bases with no gene match: 3. Germline assignment: CDR1 SGDLS and CDR2 YYNGEE. The CDR3 runs to 13 residues. This CDR3 reads CASSVAGGGEQYF. In DNA, the CDR3 is TGTGCCAGCAGCGTGGCGGGAGGGGGCGAGCAGTACTTC. The full variable domain, completed using reference TRBV9 and TRBJ2-7, is DSGVTQTPKHLITATGQRVTLRCSPRSGDLSVYWYQQSLDQGLQFLIQYYNGEERAKGNILERFSAQQFPDLHSELNLSSLELGDSALYFCASSVAGGGEQYFGPGTRLTVT.

V is TRBV11-1 and J is TRBJ2-7; D possibly corresponds to TRBD2 (5 bases). The length of the CDR3 is 13 residues. V was cut by 5 bases and J by 1 base, with 9 bases left in between. The germline V gene encodes CDR1 SGHAT and CDR2 FQDESV (reference sequence). CDR3 DNA sequence: TGTGCCAGCAGCCTCGGGGTTTCCTACGAGCAGTACTTC. This sequence encodes CASSLGVSYEQYF.